Below, 2 T cell receptor beta chains from the same sample are listed, as sequenced in a study of T cell responses to AZD1222 COVID-19 vaccine. Produced via immunoSEQ multiplex PCR; TCRdb's table is partial and in-frame only. The table has approximately 110,000 clones, 85% to 90% seen once; the top ten hold approximately 7.5%. The input for sequencing was peripheral blood, taken on day 0 of AZD1222 vaccination. The receptors shown here come from an adult in good health.

The chain carries TRBV3-1 (or the pseudogene TRBV3-2) and TRBJ2-7; D ambiguous. The CDR3 has 14 amino acids. CDR1 is LGHDT and CDR2 is YNNKEL in the germline V gene (reference sequence). Trimming cost V 1 base and J 6 bases, with 13 bases left between them. The CDR3 reads CASSQAPTSSEQYF. CDR3 DNA sequence: TGTGCCAGCAGCCAAGCCCCTACGTCGAGCGAGCAGTACTTC.

This clone was seen only once. The rearrangement uses TRBV4-1 and TRBJ1-2; TRBD1 is a possible D gene (5 bases). Deletions cut 3 bases from V and 7 bases from J, with 21 bases between. The CDR3 is made up of 16 amino acids. Germline assignment: CDR1 MGHRA and CDR2 YSYEKL. The CDR3 coding sequence is TGCGCCAGCAGCCAGGATCCGGGGGAGAGGAGGGGTGGCTACACCTTC. Amino acids: CASSQDPGERRGGYTF.